This T cell receptor beta chain was recovered during a study of blood T cell repertoires in COVID-19. Looking at the study overall: COVID-19 samples from acute and convalescent phases originated in the United States, Italy and Spain.

All enrollees were roughly 18 to 89 years old and from 20 to 30 US areas. Recovery among Cohort 3 donors was established by two negative PCRs, clearance, or symptom resolution. In the authors' workflow: Estimated nucleated cell counts came from reference gene primer amplification. The method was immunoSEQ multiplex PCR; TCRdb's version includes in-frame clones alone and lacks a portion of them. V and J calls and clone size come straight from that table; D and trimming were deduced from the DNA. The sample contains around 150,000 clones, approximately 79% of which appear only once. Germline CDR1 MNHEY, CDR2 SMNVEV (reference sequence). Trimming stripped 5 bases from V and 3 bases from J, with 13 bases between. This CDR3 has 15 residues.

The chain employs TRBV27 and TRBJ1-4; unclear D gene. Sample: PBMCs or T cells enriched from blood (not recorded which). This clonotype originated in a man aged 50 or older who had recovered from COVID-19. CDR3 loop: CASSARTMANEKLFF. The CDR3 coding sequence is TGTGCCAGCAGTGCCCGAACAATGGCTAATGAAAAACTGTTTTTT.